The rows below give T cell receptor beta chains drawn from one sample of a study of blood T cell repertoires in COVID-19. Here immunoSEQ multiplex PCR was the method, and the copy in TCRdb shows in-frame clones only, minus some. The sample lists some 180,000 clones; around 80% were seen once. Sequences were obtained from peripheral blood. The receptors originated from a man aged 55 to 70 with acute or convalescent COVID-19. The CDR3 runs from the conserved cysteine through the conserved F or W. A D gene is named only where the DNA matches it firmly. The listing skips clone size in some rows; elsewhere it reads once, few, many or a size class.

D,size,V,J,DNA,CDR3
TRBD2,.,TRBV6-4,TRBJ2-3,TGTGCCAGCAGACGATCTAGCGGGGGGGCCGGAGATACGCAGTATTTT,CASRRSSGGAGDTQYF
TRBD2,many,TRBV9,TRBJ2-3,TGTGCCAGCTCCGTAACCTTAGCGGGAGCAAGCACAGATACGCAGTATTTT,CASSVTLAGASTDTQYF
.,.,TRBV19,TRBJ2-7,TGTGCCAGCGCCGACCGGGGGTCCTACGAGCAGTACTTC,CASADRGSYEQYF
.,.,TRBV5-1,TRBJ2-5,TGCGCCAGCAGCTTCCTCGGGGGGCATCAAGAGACCCAGTACTTC,CASSFLGGHQETQYF
TRBD1,.,TRBV19,TRBJ2-7,TGTGCCAGTAGTATTGATTTAAATGGGGGACAGCTATCCTACGAGCAGTACTTC,CASSIDLNGGQLSYEQYF
TRBD2,.,TRBV19,TRBJ2-7,TGTGCCAGTAGTATTCGGCTAGCGGGGTACGAGCAGTACTTC,CASSIRLAGYEQYF
.,few,TRBV6-5,TRBJ1-6,TGTGCCAGCAGTTACTCGTCCCAGAATAATTCACCCCTCCACTTT,CASSYSSQNNSPLHF
.,many,TRBV19,TRBJ2-2,TGTGCCAGTAAATTCCAATCCTCGACCCGGGGTAACACCGGGGAGCTGTTTTTT,CASKFQSSTRGNTGELFF
TRBD1,.,TRBV2,TRBJ1-4,TGTGCCAGCAGTGGGACAGGAGGTGGTTGGGTGTTTTTT,CASSGTGGGWVFF
.,.,TRBV6-6,TRBJ1-2,TGTGCCAGCAGTTACTCCCCAGGGGCAGAGTTCGGCTACACCTTC,CASSYSPGAEFGYTF
TRBD2,.,TRBV7-6,TRBJ2-1,TGTGCCATGGGCCGTGGGACTAGCGGGGGTAATGAGCAGTTCTTC,CAMGRGTSGGNEQFF
TRBD1,.,TRBV7-6,TRBJ2-3,TGTGCCAGCAGCTTAGCGCCTGGACAGGCAACAGATACGCAGTATTTT,CASSLAPGQATDTQYF
.,.,TRBV7-2,TRBJ1-5,TGTGCCAGCAGCTTTGGACATTCTAATCAGCCCCAGCATTTT,CASSFGHSNQPQHF
.,.,TRBV5-6,TRBJ2-1,TGTGCCAGCAGCTTGGAGACAGCCTACAATGAGCAGTTCTTC,CASSLETAYNEQFF
TRBD2,.,TRBV10-3,TRBJ2-1,TGTGCCATCAGTGTGGGGGGGAGGGCTTACAATGAGCAGTTCTTC,CAISVGGRAYNEQFF
.,.,TRBV12-3/TRBV12-4,TRBJ1-2,TGTGCCAGCAGTAAATTGAGATGGGGCTACACCTTC,CASSKLRWGYTF
TRBD2,.,TRBV6-5,TRBJ2-3,TGTGCCAGCACGGGAGGGGAGGATACGCAGTATTTT,CASTGGEDTQYF
.,.,TRBV27,TRBJ1-5,TGTGCCAGCGGAGTCAGGGTAAAGGGCAATCAGCCCCAGCATTTT,CASGVRVKGNQPQHF
TRBD2,.,TRBV19,TRBJ2-7,TGTGCCAGTAGTTCACAAGGGACTAGCGGGCTTCAGTACTTC,CASSSQGTSGLQYF
TRBD2,once,TRBV12-5,TRBJ2-1,TGTGCTAGTGGTTTGTCACCGGGACTAGCGGGACAGAACCTCAATGAGCAGTTCTTC,CASGLSPGLAGQNLNEQFF
TRBD1,.,TRBV25-1,TRBJ2-7,TGTGCCAGCAGTGATTCCGGGACAGGGTTGAACGAGCAGTACTTC,CASSDSGTGLNEQYF
.,.,TRBV19,TRBJ1-2,TGTGCCAGTAGTAGGCAACCTAACTATGGCTACACCTTC,CASSRQPNYGYTF
TRBD2,.,TRBV9,TRBJ2-1,TGTGCCAGCGACCCGGGACTAGCGGCCTACAATGAGCAGTTCTTC,CASDPGLAAYNEQFF
.,few,TRBV9,TRBJ2-1,TGTGCCAGCAACCGGGACACCAATGAGCAGTTCTTC,CASNRDTNEQFF
TRBD1,.,TRBV19,TRBJ2-7,TGTGCCAGTAGTAGAGACAGGGGGCGCGAAAGGAACGAGCAGTACTTC,CASSRDRGRERNEQYF
TRBD2,.,TRBV7-9,TRBJ2-7,TGTGCCAGCGGACTAGCGGGGGGGCGTTACGAGCAGTACTTC,CASGLAGGRYEQYF
TRBD1,.,TRBV6-6,TRBJ2-1,TGTGCCAGCAGGGACAGGGGTGGGAACAATGAGCAGTTCTTC,CASRDRGGNNEQFF
.,.,TRBV12-3/TRBV12-4,TRBJ2-7,TGTGCCAGCACCGCGACCTACGAGCAGTACTTC,CASTATYEQYF
.,.,TRBV12-5,TRBJ2-1,TGTGCTAGTGGGGCTAGCCACAATGAGCAGTTCTTC,CASGASHNEQFF
.,.,TRBV5-1,TRBJ2-5,TGCGCCAGCAGACAGAGTGAGCAAGAGACCCAGTACTTC,CASRQSEQETQYF
.,.,TRBV6-6,TRBJ2-4,TGTGCCAGCAGGGGGGCAGAAAGCCAAAGGGGCATTCAGTACTTC,CASRGAESQRGIQYF
TRBD2,.,TRBV7-9,TRBJ2-1,TGTGCCAGCAGCTCCCCACTAGCGGAGTCCTACAATGAGCAGTTCTTC,CASSSPLAESYNEQFF
TRBD1,.,TRBV5-5,TRBJ2-7,TGTGCCAGCAGCCTCGATCCGGGACAGGGAATTTATACTTACGAGCAGTACTTC,CASSLDPGQGIYTYEQYF
.,.,TRBV25-1,TRBJ2-1,TGTGCCAGCAGTGGCCCCGCCGGCTCCTACAATGAGCAGTTCTTC,CASSGPAGSYNEQFF
TRBD1,.,TRBV24-1,TRBJ2-7,TGTGCCACCAGTGAGTCCGGGACAGGGGGCGAGCAGTACTTC,CATSESGTGGEQYF
TRBD2,.,TRBV7-8,TRBJ2-1,TGTGCCAGCAGCTTAGTATATATTGGGGCTAGCGGAACGAACAATGAGCAGTTCTTC,CASSLVYIGASGTNNEQFF
.,.,TRBV6-5,TRBJ1-5,TGTGCCAGCAGTTCCAACAGGGACCGGCAGCCCCAGCATTTT,CASSSNRDRQPQHF
TRBD1,.,TRBV19,TRBJ1-2,TGTGCCAGTAGTTTCGACAGGGTCTATGGCTACACCTTC,CASSFDRVYGYTF
.,.,TRBV4-2,TRBJ2-2,TGTGCCAGCAGCCGCACCGGGACAATTAAGACCGGGGAGCTGTTTTTT,CASSRTGTIKTGELFF
.,.,TRBV10-3,TRBJ1-1,TGTGCCATCAGAGTCCAGGATCGCGACACTGAAGCTTTCTTT,CAIRVQDRDTEAFF
.,.,TRBV6-5,TRBJ1-2,TGTGCCAGCAGTTTGGGCGGAGGTGGCTACACCTTC,CASSLGGGGYTF
TRBD2,.,TRBV7-2,TRBJ2-1,TGTGCCAGCAGCTTAAGCGGGAGCGGAAATGAGCAGTTCTTC,CASSLSGSGNEQFF
.,once,TRBV19,TRBJ1-2,TGTGCCAGTAGTAGGAGCGGCTATGGCTACACCTTC,CASSRSGYGYTF
TRBD2,.,TRBV7-3,TRBJ2-1,TGTGCCAGCAGCTTATTAGCGGGGGGGAATGAGCAGTTCTTC,CASSLLAGGNEQFF
TRBD1,many,TRBV7-9,TRBJ1-3,TGTGCCAGCAGCCGACAGGGTGACGGAAACACCATATATTTT,CASSRQGDGNTIYF
TRBD1,once,TRBV7-2,TRBJ1-6,TGTGCCAGCAGTTCCGGGACAGGGCGTCATTCACCCCTCCACTTT,CASSSGTGRHSPLHF